What follows are 26 T cell receptor beta chains derived from one specimen sequenced in a study of T cells in Graves' hyperthyroidism and ophthalmopathy. Using RNA transcripts as the source, TCR beta CDR3 regions were amplified. HTBI primers were used for first-round RT-PCR of the TCR CDR3. TCRdb used MiXCR to reprocess the multiplex PCR reads, holding one entry per CDR3 protein. The sample yields roughly 580,000 distinct CDR3 sequences, approximately 44% seen once. The material sequenced was peripheral blood or thyroid tissue (not recorded which). These receptors were taken from a woman aged 18-29 years with Graves' hyperthyroidism.

With respect to this clonotype: A much larger clone differs by one base, so this may be a read error. The J gene is TRBJ1-6, the V gene TRBV19; D is uncertain. The germline gives CDR1 LNHDA, CDR2 SQIVND (reference sequence). This CDR3 has 13 residues. The CDR3 region is CVSRWGVESPLHF. The CDR3 bases are TGTGTCAGCCGTTGGGGTGTCGAGTCACCCCTCCACTTT.

The V call is TRBV7-2, the J call TRBJ2-7; 9 nucleotides line up with TRBD2. The CDR3 spans 15 residues. Germline lookup yields CDR1 SGHTA and CDR2 FQGNSA. The ends lost 3 bases at V and 3 bases at J; junction bases unmatched: 6. CDR3 nucleotides: TGTGCCAGCAGCTTCCCCGGGACTAGCCTCTACGAGCAGTACTTC. It is translated as CASSFPGTSLYEQYF.

The chain is built from TRBV25-1 and TRBJ2-7; D is perhaps TRBD1 (5 bases). V was clipped by 7 bases and J by 3 bases, with 22 bases between them. Germline V gene data show CDR1 as MGHDK and CDR2 as SYGVNS. The CDR3 contains 16 residues. CDR3 nucleotides: TGTGCCAGCAAAGGAGTAGGGGAAACAGAGCTCTACGAGCAGTACTTC. Encoded protein: CASKGVGETELYEQYF.

The rearrangement uses TRBV15 and TRBJ2-7; 13 bases line up with TRBD2. The CDR3 is made up of 17 amino acids. Germline V gene data show CDR1 as LNHNV and CDR2 as YYDKDF (reference sequence). V was pared by 1 base and J by 1 base, with 4 bases of the junction left unmatched. CDR3 protein: CATSRGLAGGSSYEQYF. CDR3 in DNA: TGTGCCACCAGCAGAGGACTAGCGGGAGGATCATCCTACGAGCAGTACTTC.

V usage is TRBV7-9 and J usage is TRBJ2-7; D perhaps matches TRBD2 (6 bases). The germline CDR1 and CDR2 sequences are SEHNR and FQNEAQ (reference sequence). The CDR3 totals 13 residues. Deletions cut 1 base from V and 7 bases from J, with 11 bases between. DNA for the CDR3: TGTGCCAGCAGCTTAGGGGGAAGCGGGGAGCAGTACTTC. The encoded protein is CASSLGGSGEQYF.

There are many counts of this clonotype. The V and J genes are TRBV10-3 and TRBJ2-7, with 10 positions matching TRBD2. Looked up from germline, CDR1 is ENHRY and CDR2 is SYGVKD. J gave up 2 bases and V 0 bases, and 4 bases lay outside the gene matches. This CDR3 spans 16 amino acids. The DNA for the CDR3 is TGTGCCATCAGTGAGTCTGGACTAGCGGAGACCTACGAGCAGTACTTC. It encodes CAISESGLAETYEQYF.

This clonotype has only a few counts. The chain has TRBV24-1 and TRBJ1-2, with D unclear. Germline V gene sequence: CDR1 KGHDR, CDR2 SFDVKD. V was clipped by 5 bases and J by 4 bases, with 7 bases between them. The CDR3 loop spans 12 amino acids. The CDR3 is CATSGGSYGYTF. The CDR3 region has the DNA TGTGCCACCAGTGGGGGAAGCTATGGCTACACCTTC.

This chain uses TRBV19 with TRBJ1-5, with 8 bases that match TRBD1. The CDR3 has 13 amino acids. Losses at the gene ends were 8 bases for V and 5 bases for J; bases not matched to a gene: 5. Germline V gene data show CDR1 as LNHDA and CDR2 as SQIVND (reference sequence). The CDR3 here is CASEPGGYQPQHF. In DNA form, the CDR3 reads TGTGCCAGTGAGCCAGGGGGCTATCAGCCCCAGCATTTT.

This clonotype occurred many times. Relative to the germline gene, one junction end is altered; a read error may explain this. The gene calls are TRBV5-1 and TRBJ1-3; D unclear. Per germline, CDR1 SGHRS and CDR2 YFSETQ. The CDR3 totals 11 residues. The CDR3 coding sequence is TGCGCCAGCAGCGGGGTCTCGGGGATGCATTTT. This codes for CASSGVSGMHF.

This chain uses TRBV19 with TRBJ2-5; D possibly corresponds to TRBD1 (5 bases). The germline V and J ends were trimmed by 7 bases and 4 bases, with 13 bases remaining between them. Germline values: CDR1 LNHDA, CDR2 SQIVND (reference sequence). The CDR3 is 13 residues long. CDR3 amino acids: CASNGYGAETQYF. CDR3 sequence (DNA): TGTGCCAGTAATGGCTATGGGGCAGAGACCCAGTACTTC. Supplemented by reference TRBV19 and TRBJ2-5, the full variable domain reads DGGITQSPKYLFRKEGQNVTLSCEQNLNHDAMYWYRQDPGQGLRLIYYSQIVNDFQKGDIAEGYSVSREKKESFPLTVTSAQKNPTAFYLCASNGYGAETQYFGPGTRLLVL.

The chain has TRBV29-1 and TRBJ2-5; possibly TRBD1 or TRBD2 for D (6 bases each). The germline V gene encodes CDR1 SQVTM and CDR2 ANQGSEA. V was pared by 6 bases and J by 0 bases, with 14 bases between. This CDR3 is 14 amino acids long. The CDR3 here is CSVAGHSYQETQYF. The CDR3, as DNA: TGCAGCGTGGCGGGACATTCGTACCAAGAGACCCAGTACTTC.

As regards this clonotype: An end of the junction does not agree with germline; a read error may underlie this. The chain carries TRBV19 and TRBJ1-1; D is unclear. The CDR3 extends over 14 amino acids. Germline loops: CDR1 LNHDA, CDR2 SQIVND (reference sequence). The CDR3 coding sequence is TGTGCCAGTAGTCCCCCCGGGATGAACACTGAAGCTTCCTTT. Protein product: CASSPPGMNTEASF.

V usage is TRBV2 and J usage is TRBJ2-7; the D gene is possibly TRBD1 (5 bases). The CDR3 loop spans 13 amino acids. The germline gives CDR1 SNHLY, CDR2 FYNNEI. Between the trimmed V and J ends, which lost 5 bases and 3 bases, there was a span of 11 bases. CDR3 bases: TGTGCCAGCAGTTACCACCAGGGCTACGAGCAGTACTTC. Its translation: CASSYHQGYEQYF.

This clonotype was picked up a small number of times. The rearrangement uses TRBV12-5 and TRBJ2-5; D is uncertain. This CDR3 has 11 residues. V was pared by 2 bases and J by 5 bases, with 3 bases between. CDR1 and CDR2 from the germline V gene are LGHNT and FRNRAP. This chain's CDR3 is CASGLTETQYF. The DNA for the CDR3 is TGTGCTAGTGGTTTGACGGAGACCCAGTACTTC.

This clonotype was observed at least ten times. The J gene is TRBJ2-7, the V gene TRBV19; tentative D call: TRBD1 (5 bases). There are 15 residues in the CDR3. V was cut by 4 bases and J by 5 bases, with 18 bases left in between. Per germline, CDR1 LNHDA and CDR2 SQIVND (reference sequence). In nucleotides, the CDR3 is TGTGCCAGTAGTACCTACTCTGGGGCGGACCACGAGCAGTACTTC. Encoded protein: CASSTYSGADHEQYF.

The J gene is TRBJ1-5, the V gene TRBV19; D is undetermined. V lost 3 bases and J 0 bases, leaving 6 bases between the germline ends. Germline assignment: CDR1 LNHDA and CDR2 SQIVND (reference sequence). This CDR3 contains 14 residues. CDR3 nucleotides: TGTGCCAGTAGTATTGGAGCTAGCAATCAGCCCCAGCATTTT. It encodes CASSIGASNQPQHF.

The V call is TRBV29-1, the J call TRBJ1-2, with a possible D match to TRBD1 (6 bases). This CDR3 comprises 14 residues. V was shortened by 3 bases and J by 7 bases, with 18 bases between the two germline ends. CDR1 and CDR2 from the germline V gene are SQVTM and ANQGSEA. The CDR3 nucleotides read TGCAGCGTTGATCCGGGGGCGCGCGTGTTTGGCTACACCTTC. Its protein product is CSVDPGARVFGYTF.

The CDR3, as DNA: TGTGCCATCACGGGTACGGCTGAAGGGCGCAATGAGCAGTTCTTC. Its translation: CAITGTAEGRNEQFF. The V call is TRBV10-3, the J call TRBJ2-5; D is unresolved. TRBJ2-1 explains the end of the DNA better; the J call may be wrong. Germline V gives CDR1 ENHRY, CDR2 SYGVKD. This CDR3 is built from 15 residues.

The V gene is TRBV15, the J gene TRBJ2-2; 9 nucleotides match TRBD1. This CDR3 region has 17 residues. Unmatched junction bases numbered 12, after V lost 7 bases and J lost 3 bases. CDR1 LNHNV and CDR2 YYDKDF come from the germline V gene (reference sequence). The CDR3 nucleotides read TGTGCCACCACGAGACCCTCGGGACAGGGAGACACCGGGGAGCTGTTTTTT. Amino acid sequence: CATTRPSGQGDTGELFF.

This clonotype was picked up many times. The chain carries TRBV29-1 and TRBJ1-2; 8 bases fit TRBD1. Germline CDR1 and CDR2: SQVTM and ANQGSEA. V dropped 3 bases and J dropped 4; count of bases not matched to a gene: 4. This CDR3 is 13 amino acids long. This CDR3 is CSVDRTGTYGYTF. In nucleotides, the CDR3 is TGCAGCGTTGATAGGACAGGGACCTATGGCTACACCTTC.

The V and J genes are TRBV29-1 and TRBJ2-7, with TRBD1 as a possible D gene (6 bases). V gave up 7 bases and J gave up 7 bases, with 14 bases separating them. The CDR3 is made up of 11 amino acids. CDR1 is SQVTM and CDR2 is ANQGSEA in the germline V gene. CDR3 region: CSARGRLEQYF. As DNA, the CDR3 is TGCAGCGCCAGGGGAAGGTTAGAGCAGTACTTC.

V gene TRBV6-5 combines with J gene TRBJ1-2, with TRBD1 matching over 7 bases. CDR1 MNHEY and CDR2 SVGAGI come from the germline V gene. Trimming took 6 bases from V and 2 from J; bases not matched to a gene: 6. CDR3 length: 14 amino acids. The CDR3 sequence is CASRNRGNNYGYTF. The CDR3 DNA reads TGTGCCAGCAGAAACAGGGGCAACAACTATGGCTACACCTTC.

The chain combines TRBV9 with TRBJ2-2; TRBD2 matches 8 bases. The CDR3 runs 16 residues. After removal of 4 bases from V and 6 bases from J, the junction contained 11 bases not matched to a gene. The V gene's germline CDR1 is SGDLS and CDR2 YYNGEE. In DNA form, the CDR3 reads TGTGCCAGCAGCCGGAAGGCTAGCGGGTTGTCCGGGGAGCTGTTTTTT. Translated, it gives CASSRKASGLSGELFF.

The V and J genes are TRBV15 and TRBJ2-7, with no clear D. The V gene's germline CDR1 is LNHNV and CDR2 YYDKDF (reference sequence). The CDR3 contains 13 residues. With 0 bases removed from V and 3 bases from J, the gap between germline ends came to 6 bases. CDR3 bases: TGTGCCACCAGCAGAGATGGGAACTACGAGCAGTACTTC. Translated, it gives CATSRDGNYEQYF.

Concerning this clonotype itself: This may be a read error: a much more frequent sequence differs by one nucleotide. This chain joins TRBV5-4 and TRBJ1-5; D not certain. Germline CDR1 SGHNT, CDR2 YYREEE (reference sequence). This CDR3 region has 15 residues. Deletions cut 0 bases from V and 6 bases from J, with 13 bases between. The CDR3 bases are TGTGCCAGCAGCTTGGGGGGTAAGGTCAGTCAGCCCCAGCATTTT. This codes for CASSLGGKVSQPQHF.

The chain recombines TRBV7-9 with TRBJ2-7; 9 nucleotides align to TRBD1. In germline, CDR1 is SEHNR, CDR2 FQNEAQ (reference sequence). CDR3 length: 17 amino acids. V lost 1 base to trimming and J lost 0 bases; unmatched junction nucleotides: 7. The CDR3 DNA sequence: TGTGCCAGCAGCTTAGAGCCTACAGGGGGCCCCTCCTACGAGCAGTACTTC. It encodes CASSLEPTGGPSYEQYF. Full variable domain (outside the CDR3, taken from reference TRBV7-9 and TRBJ2-7): DTGVSQNPRHKITKRGQNVTFRCDPISEHNRLYWYRQTLGQGPEFLTYFQNEAQLEKSRLLSDRFSAERPKGSFSTLEIQRTEQGDSAMYLCASSLEPTGGPSYEQYFGPGTRLTVT.